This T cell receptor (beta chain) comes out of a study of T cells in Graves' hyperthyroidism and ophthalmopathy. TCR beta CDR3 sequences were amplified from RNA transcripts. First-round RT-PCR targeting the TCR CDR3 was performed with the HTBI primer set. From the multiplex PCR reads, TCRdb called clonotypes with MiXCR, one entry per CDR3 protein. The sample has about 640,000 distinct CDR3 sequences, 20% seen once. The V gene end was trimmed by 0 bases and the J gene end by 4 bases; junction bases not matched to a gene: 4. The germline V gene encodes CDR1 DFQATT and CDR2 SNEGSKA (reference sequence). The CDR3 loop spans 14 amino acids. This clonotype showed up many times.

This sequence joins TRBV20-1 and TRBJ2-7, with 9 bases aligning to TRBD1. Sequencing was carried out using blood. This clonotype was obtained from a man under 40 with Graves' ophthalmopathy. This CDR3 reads CSAREGQGVYEQYF. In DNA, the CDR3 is TGCAGTGCTAGAGAGGGACAGGGTGTATACGAGCAGTACTTC.